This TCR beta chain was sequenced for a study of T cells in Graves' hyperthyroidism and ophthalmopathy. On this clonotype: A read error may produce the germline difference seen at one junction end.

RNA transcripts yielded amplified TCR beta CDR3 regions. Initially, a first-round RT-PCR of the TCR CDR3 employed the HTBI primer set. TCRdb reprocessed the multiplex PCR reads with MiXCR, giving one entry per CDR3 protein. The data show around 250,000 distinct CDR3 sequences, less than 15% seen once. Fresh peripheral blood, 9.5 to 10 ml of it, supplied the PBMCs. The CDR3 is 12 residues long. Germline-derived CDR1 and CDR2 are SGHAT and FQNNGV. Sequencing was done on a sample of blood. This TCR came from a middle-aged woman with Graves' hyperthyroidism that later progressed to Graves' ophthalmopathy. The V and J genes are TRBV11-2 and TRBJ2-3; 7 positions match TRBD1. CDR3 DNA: TGTGCCGGCACCCCCGGGACAGACACGCAGTATTTT. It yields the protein CAGTPGTDTQYF.